These T cell receptor beta chains were read from a single sample in a study of CD8 T cells in acute hepatitis C reinfection. Method: immunoSEQ multiplex PCR; TCRdb's copy keeps in-frame clones and lacks some. The sample has 35,000 to 40,000 clones; roughly 89% are singletons. The source material was naive CD8+ T cells from PBMCs. The receptors originated from a man aged 25-40 years with chronic hepatitis C. The CDR3 runs from the conserved cysteine through the conserved F or W. The D gene is left open where the match is weak. Clone sizes are given selectively: once, few, many, or a class where the clone is expanded.

clone_size	d_call	v_call	j_call	cdr3_nt	cdr3_aa
NA	TRBD2	TRBV14	TRBJ2-7	TGTGCCAGCAGCCACACTCCGGGACTAGGGGGATCCTACGAGCAGTACTTC	CASSHTPGLGGSYEQYF
NA	NA	TRBV2	TRBJ2-5	TGTGCCAGCCGTACCGGCCAGACCCAGTACTTC	CASRTGQTQYF
NA	NA	TRBV7-8	TRBJ1-3	TGTGCCAGCAGCTTAGTGGCAACTGGAAACACCATATATTTT	CASSLVATGNTIYF
NA	TRBD2	TRBV11-2	TRBJ2-7	TGTGCCAGCAGCCTTACAGCGGGAGGATACGAGCAGTACTTC	CASSLTAGGYEQYF
once	TRBD2	TRBV7-8	TRBJ2-1	TGTGCCAGCACCCTTCTCGGGACTAGCGTGGATGAGCAGTTCTTC	CASTLLGTSVDEQFF
NA	NA	TRBV7-3	TRBJ2-1	TGTGCCAGCAGCTTTAACAGCCACAATGAGCAGTTCTTC	CASSFNSHNEQFF
NA	NA	TRBV14	TRBJ2-1	TGTGCCAGCAGCTCCCCGCAGAGTTACAATGAGCAGTTCTTC	CASSSPQSYNEQFF
NA	TRBD1	TRBV27	TRBJ2-7	TGTGCCAGCAGTTTACAGGGGGCAGCCTACGAGCAGTACTTC	CASSLQGAAYEQYF
NA	TRBD1	TRBV11-2	TRBJ1-1	TGTGCCAGCAGCCCCGGACAGGGGGGAATTGTTTTCTTT	CASSPGQGGIVFF
NA	NA	TRBV19	TRBJ1-1	TGTGCCAGTAGTGGTTGGCCAGGAGCTTTCTTT	CASSGWPGAFF
NA	NA	TRBV11-2	TRBJ2-3	TGTGCCAGTAGCTTAAGCCGAGTAGATACGCAGTATTTT	CASSLSRVDTQYF
NA	NA	TRBV4-2	TRBJ1-4	TGTGCCAGCAGCCAAGATATCGGCAGAGGGGTTACTAATGAAAAACTGTTTTTT	CASSQDIGRGVTNEKLFF
NA	NA	TRBV6-5	TRBJ2-5	TGTGCCAGCAGTTACTCCGCCTTGGGGGGAGAGACCCAGTACTTC	CASSYSALGGETQYF
NA	NA	TRBV4-3	TRBJ2-7	TGCGCCAGCAGCCAAGATCTCCGGGCCTACGAGCAGTACTTC	CASSQDLRAYEQYF
NA	NA	TRBV11-1	TRBJ1-1	TGTGCCAGCAGCTTATCAGGGAACACTGAAGCTTTCTTT	CASSLSGNTEAFF
NA	TRBD1	TRBV29-1	TRBJ1-2	TGCAGCGTTGAAGACTGGACAGGAGAATTAAACTATGGCTACACCTTC	CSVEDWTGELNYGYTF
NA	TRBD2	TRBV4-2	TRBJ2-1	TGTGCCAGCAGCGCCTGGGTCGCGGGAGGGCCGGAAAATGAGCAGTTCTTC	CASSAWVAGGPENEQFF
NA	TRBD1	TRBV13	TRBJ2-2	TGTGCCAGCAGCTCGACAGGGGAAAACACCGGGGAGCTGTTTTTT	CASSSTGENTGELFF
NA	NA	TRBV7-8	TRBJ1-5	TGTGCCAGCAGCTTATCCAGGGGACAGCCCCAGCATTTT	CASSLSRGQPQHF
NA	NA	TRBV10-1	TRBJ2-5	TGCGCCAGCAGTCCCGGGACGGCCCACCAAGAGACCCAGTACTTC	CASSPGTAHQETQYF